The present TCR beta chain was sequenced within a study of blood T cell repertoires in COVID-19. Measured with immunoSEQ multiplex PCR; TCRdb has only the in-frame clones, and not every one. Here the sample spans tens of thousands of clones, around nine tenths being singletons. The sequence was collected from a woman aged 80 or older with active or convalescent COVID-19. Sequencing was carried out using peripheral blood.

The CDR3 region is CAIRTGDQGNTIYF. For the CDR3, the DNA is TGTGCCATCAGGACAGGGGATCAGGGAAACACCATATATTTT. The chain links TRBV10-3 to TRBJ1-3; 8 bases fit TRBD1. The CDR3 loop spans 14 amino acids. V lost 6 bases and J lost 4; bases outside the gene matches: 5. CDR1 and CDR2 (germline): ENHRY, SYGVKD.